This T cell receptor beta chain was sequenced in a study of OX40 agonist ivuxolimab in advanced cancers. General study points: Compared with CD4+, CD8+ T cells on average had more expanded clones.

In regard to this clone: Antigen unknown.

Assay: immunoSEQ multiplex PCR; the TCRdb copy retains only in-frame clones and omits some. This sample has about 61,000 clones, with around 92% found just once. Material: CD4+ or CD8+ T cells sorted from blood, obtained in a trial of the OX40 agonist ivuxolimab. The source of this sequence is an adult with an advanced solid tumor such as melanoma, head and neck, liver or kidney cancer.

The CDR3 sequence is CASSGRIRPGNTIYF. For the CDR3, the DNA is TGTGCCAGCAGTGGGCGGATACGGCCTGGAAACACCATATATTTT. The rearrangement joins TRBV2 to TRBJ1-3; no clear D gene. The V gene's germline CDR1 is SNHLY and CDR2 FYNNEI. CDR3 length: 15 residues. V lost 4 bases and J 2 bases, leaving 12 bases between the germline ends.